The clone carrying this TCR beta chain showed up just a few times. How the authors handled the data: By means of reference gene primer amplification, nucleated cell counts were estimated. The protocol was immunoSEQ multiplex PCR, while the TCRdb copy is restricted to in-frame clones and leaves out a portion. The DNA was the basis for D and trimming; V, J and clone size are from that table. This sample has 110,000 to 150,000 clones; 70% to 80% occur once, and the top ten carry 4.5% to 5%. The data originate from a study of blood T cell repertoires in COVID-19. On the study more broadly: Whether acute or convalescent, the COVID-19 samples came from the United States, Italy and Spain. PBMCs, B-cell-depleted T cells, or T cells provided the cDNA or gDNA that made up the material.

Trimming pared 0 bases from V and 6 bases from J, leaving 20 bases between. Germline CDR1 and CDR2: SGDLS and YYNGEE. The CDR3 extends over 17 amino acids. The Seattle patients joined while their infection was active and were tracked longitudinally afterward. Material for sequencing was peripheral blood. The V and J genes are TRBV9 and TRBJ2-3; perhaps TRBD2 as D (6 bases). The source of this sequence is a woman in her seventies with COVID-19, enrolled during active disease. CDR3 sequence: CASSVASGGAERDTQYF. CDR3 nucleotides: TGTGCCAGCAGCGTAGCTTCTGGAGGGGCGGAAAGGGATACGCAGTATTTT.